This TCR beta chain derives from a study of shared clonotypes between healthy human individuals. Assay: immunoSEQ multiplex PCR; the TCRdb copy retains only in-frame clones and omits some. Among 950,000 to 1,100,000 clones listed, around 78% were seen once. Germline values: CDR1 KGHSH, CDR2 LQKENI. Trimming cost V 0 bases and J 7 bases, with 13 bases left between them. The CDR3 has 14 residues. The rearrangement uses TRBV18 and TRBJ2-7; D is perhaps TRBD2 (6 bases). This receptor was obtained from a man aged 18 to 30 in good health. Some clones in this sample may be carry-over from other donors' samples. The specimen sequenced was memory CD4+ T cells from PBMCs. Regarding subset: CD45RA-negative fraction. CDR3 protein: CASSPPSGDGEQYF. DNA for the CDR3: TGTGCCAGCTCACCACCGTCGGGGGACGGGGAGCAGTACTTC.